What follows is one T cell receptor (beta chain) and its context. These data belong to a study of blood T cell repertoires in COVID-19. For the study at large: The United States, Italy and Spain were the sources of the acute and convalescent COVID-19 samples. T cells, B-cell-depleted T cells, or PBMCs supplied cDNA or gDNA.

Per the study methods: Amplification of reference gene primers provided the estimated nucleated cell counts. Clones were sequenced by immunoSEQ multiplex PCR, and TCRdb holds only the in-frame ones, with some missing. Clone size and the V and J calls come from that table; the DNA yielded D and trimming. This sample yields 450,000 to 500,000 clones, of which 75% to 90% are seen a single time; about 3% belongs to the top ten. V shed 7 bases, J shed 4 bases, and the junction held 3 bases outside the gene matches. The CDR3 has 14 residues. The germline gives CDR1 GTSNPN, CDR2 SVGIG (reference sequence). Sequencing was done on a sample of peripheral blood. The chain joins TRBV30 to TRBJ2-1; 14 nucleotides match TRBD2. This clonotype originated in a human donor in a cohort sampled during active COVID-19. The CDR3 DNA is TGTGCCTATAGACTAGCGGGAGGGTACAATGAGCAGTTCTTC. This codes for CAYRLAGGYNEQFF.